This T cell receptor beta chain was documented in a study of T cell repertoires in cytomegalovirus infection. Background on the study: Used in the study were CMV epitopes, some recently identified and HLA-C-restricted, others well-studied and HLA-B-restricted. It can be stated that public TCR beta signatures indicated CMV infection as well as a matching HLA type.

About this clonotype itself: The antigen is not known.

Findings and limits, study-wide: Ex vivo responses were dominated by HLA-C-restricted CMV-specific TCR beta clonotypes. Using cumulative public TCR beta family frequency, the authors identified those who carried CMV together with the relevant HLA.

TCRdb processed the reads anew with MiXCR; each CDR3 protein has one entry. The profile shows a few hundred thousand distinct CDR3 sequences, 42% of them singletons. The CDR3 consists of 18 residues. Germline lookup yields CDR1 SGHTA and CDR2 FQGNSA. The V gene end was trimmed by 5 bases and the J gene end by 4 bases; junction bases not matched to a gene: 7. Material: cultured PBMCs, obtained from culture after CMV antigen stimulation. The chain couples TRBV7-2 to TRBJ2-6, with TRBD2 matching over 14 bases. The sequence derives from a human donor in good health (CMV status not recorded). Some clones in this sample may be carry-over from other donors' samples. The CDR3 nucleotides are TGTGCCAGCAGCCCCAGACTAGCGGGGGGGTTAGGGGCCAACGTCCTGACTTTC. Protein product: CASSPRLAGGLGANVLTF.